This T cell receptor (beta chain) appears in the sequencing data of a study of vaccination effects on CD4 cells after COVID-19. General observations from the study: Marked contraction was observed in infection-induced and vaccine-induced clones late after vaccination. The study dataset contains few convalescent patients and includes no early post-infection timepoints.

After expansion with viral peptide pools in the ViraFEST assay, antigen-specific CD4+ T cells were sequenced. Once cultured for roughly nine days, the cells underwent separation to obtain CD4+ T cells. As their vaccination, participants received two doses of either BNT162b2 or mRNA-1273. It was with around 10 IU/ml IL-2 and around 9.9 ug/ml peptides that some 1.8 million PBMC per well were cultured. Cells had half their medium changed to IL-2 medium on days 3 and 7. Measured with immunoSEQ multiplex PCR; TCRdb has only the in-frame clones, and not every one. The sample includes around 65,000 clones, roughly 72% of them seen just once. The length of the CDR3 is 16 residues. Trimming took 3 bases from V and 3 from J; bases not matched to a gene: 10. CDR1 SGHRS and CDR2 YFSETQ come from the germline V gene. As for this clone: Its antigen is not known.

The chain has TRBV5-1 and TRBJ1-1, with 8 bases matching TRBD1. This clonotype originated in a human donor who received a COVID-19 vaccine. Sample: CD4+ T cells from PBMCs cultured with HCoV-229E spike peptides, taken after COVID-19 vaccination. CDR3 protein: CASSWRPGGMDTEAFF. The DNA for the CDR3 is TGCGCCAGCAGCTGGAGGCCAGGGGGCATGGACACTGAAGCTTTCTTT.